The 5 T cell receptor beta chains in this list originate from one sample, sequenced in a study of T cell responses to AZD1222 COVID-19 vaccine. Profiled with immunoSEQ multiplex PCR; TCRdb holds only in-frame clones, not every one. The sample consists of 150,000 to 200,000 clones, over 85% of them appearing once. The source was peripheral blood, collected on day 0 of AZD1222 vaccination. Receptors originate from an adult in good health.

V usage is TRBV7-6 and J usage is TRBJ1-5; 7 nucleotides line up with TRBD1. V dropped 5 bases and J dropped 6; count of bases not matched to a gene: 7. Germline V gives CDR1 SGHVS, CDR2 FNYEAQ. The CDR3 is 14 residues long. The CDR3 loop is CASSVGGQSQPQHF. Written as DNA, the CDR3 is TGTGCCAGCAGCGTCGGGGGACAGAGTCAGCCCCAGCATTTT.

J is TRBJ1-5 and V is TRBV19; perhaps TRBD1 as D (5 bases). Trimming removed 8 bases at V and 6 bases at J, with 20 bases between. CDR3 size: 15 residues. CDR1 LNHDA and CDR2 SQIVND come from the germline V gene (reference sequence). The CDR3 region is CASGGSKGRVQPQHF. The CDR3 DNA is TGTGCCAGTGGGGGTAGTAAAGGCAGGGTTCAGCCCCAGCATTTT.

Here the CDR3 DNA reads TGCAGCGTTGACCCGGGACTAGCGACGAATGAGCAGTTCTTC. Encoded protein: CSVDPGLATNEQFF. The chain links TRBV29-1 to TRBJ2-1; TRBD2 aligns across 10 bases. The ends lost 3 bases at V and 7 bases at J; junction bases unmatched: 6. The V gene's germline CDR1 is SQVTM and CDR2 ANQGSEA. CDR3 length: 14 residues.

V and J are TRBV19 and TRBJ1-5, with D unclear. This CDR3 is 12 amino acids long. V dropped 4 bases and J dropped 11 bases, with 12 bases sitting between them. Germline CDR1 LNHDA, CDR2 SQIVND (reference sequence). The CDR3 loop is CASSKTPPAQHF. The CDR3 DNA sequence: TGTGCCAGTAGTAAGACTCCCCCTGCCCAGCATTTT. Combining the CDR3 with reference TRBV19 and TRBJ1-5 gives the whole variable domain DGGITQSPKYLFRKEGQNVTLSCEQNLNHDAMYWYRQDPGQGLRLIYYSQIVNDFQKGDIAEGYSVSREKKESFPLTVTSAQKNPTAFYLCASSKTPPAQHFGDGTRLSIL.

The chain has TRBV6-5 and TRBJ2-7; D is undetermined. Germline values: CDR1 MNHEY, CDR2 SVGAGI. CDR3 length: 12 residues. Trimming took off 8 bases at V and 4 bases at J, with 12 bases between the two ends. The CDR3 reads CASRHPWYEQYF. In nucleotides, the CDR3 is TGTGCCAGCCGTCATCCCTGGTACGAGCAGTACTTC.